This T cell receptor beta chain was recorded in a study of blood T cell repertoires in COVID-19. CDR1 MNHNS and CDR2 SASEGT come from the germline V gene. Trimming pared 2 bases from V and 2 bases from J, leaving 9 bases between. This CDR3 region has 14 residues. In the original analysis: The authors estimated nucleated cell counts from reference gene primer amplification. Profiled with immunoSEQ multiplex PCR; TCRdb holds only in-frame clones, not every one. V and J calls plus clone size are reproduced from that table; the DNA served to infer D and trimming. The repertoire holds about 120,000 clones, with roughly 88% as singletons.

This clonotype originated in an elderly woman with acute or convalescent COVID-19. The sequenced material came from peripheral blood. V is TRBV6-1 and J is TRBJ1-1; D not resolved. CDR3 protein: CASSESEINTEAFF. Written as DNA, the CDR3 is TGTGCCAGCAGTGAATCGGAGATCAACACTGAAGCTTTCTTT.